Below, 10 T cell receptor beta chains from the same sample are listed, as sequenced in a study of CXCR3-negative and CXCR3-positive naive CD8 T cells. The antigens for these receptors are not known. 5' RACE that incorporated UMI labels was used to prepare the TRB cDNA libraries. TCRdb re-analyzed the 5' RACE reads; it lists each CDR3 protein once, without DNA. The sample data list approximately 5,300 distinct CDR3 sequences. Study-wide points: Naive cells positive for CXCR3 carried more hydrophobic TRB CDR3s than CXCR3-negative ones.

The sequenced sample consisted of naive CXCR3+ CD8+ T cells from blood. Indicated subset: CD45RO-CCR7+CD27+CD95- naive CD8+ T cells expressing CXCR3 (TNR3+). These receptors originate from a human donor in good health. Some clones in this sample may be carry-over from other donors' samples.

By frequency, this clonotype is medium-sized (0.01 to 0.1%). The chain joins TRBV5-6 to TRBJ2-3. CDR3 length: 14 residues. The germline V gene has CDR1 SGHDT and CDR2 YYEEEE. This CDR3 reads CASSLNRITDTQYF.

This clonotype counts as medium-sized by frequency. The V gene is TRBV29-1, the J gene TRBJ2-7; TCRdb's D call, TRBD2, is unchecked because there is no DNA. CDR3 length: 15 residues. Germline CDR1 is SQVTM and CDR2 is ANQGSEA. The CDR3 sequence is CSVEVAGGSHYEQYF.

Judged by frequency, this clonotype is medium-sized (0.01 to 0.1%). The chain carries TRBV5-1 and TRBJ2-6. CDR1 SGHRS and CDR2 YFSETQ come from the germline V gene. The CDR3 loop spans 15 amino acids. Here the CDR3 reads CASSLVGIWANVLTF.

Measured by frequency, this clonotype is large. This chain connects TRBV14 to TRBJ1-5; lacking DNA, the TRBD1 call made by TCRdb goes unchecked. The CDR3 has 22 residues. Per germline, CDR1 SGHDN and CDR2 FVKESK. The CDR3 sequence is CASSQAPPLWGQGARGNQPQHF.

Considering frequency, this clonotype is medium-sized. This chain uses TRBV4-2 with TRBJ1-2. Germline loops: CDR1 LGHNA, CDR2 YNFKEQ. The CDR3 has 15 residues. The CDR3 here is CASSQDRAGLVGYTF.

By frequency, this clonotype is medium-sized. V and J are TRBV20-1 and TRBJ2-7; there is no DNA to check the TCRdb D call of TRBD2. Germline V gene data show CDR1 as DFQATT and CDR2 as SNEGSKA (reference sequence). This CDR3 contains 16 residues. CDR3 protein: CSAIPVVGAQLYEQYF.

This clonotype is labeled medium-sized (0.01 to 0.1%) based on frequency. The CDR3: CSAKRTSITYNEQFF. The V and J genes are TRBV20-1 and TRBJ2-1; TCRdb proposes TRBD2, but this gene call is untestable without DNA. The CDR3 runs to 15 residues. Germline values: CDR1 DFQATT, CDR2 SNEGSKA (reference sequence).

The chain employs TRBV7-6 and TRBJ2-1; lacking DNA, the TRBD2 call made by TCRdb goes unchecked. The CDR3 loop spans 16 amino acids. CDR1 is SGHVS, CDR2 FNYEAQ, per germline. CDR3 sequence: CASSVRLAGLVNEQFF.

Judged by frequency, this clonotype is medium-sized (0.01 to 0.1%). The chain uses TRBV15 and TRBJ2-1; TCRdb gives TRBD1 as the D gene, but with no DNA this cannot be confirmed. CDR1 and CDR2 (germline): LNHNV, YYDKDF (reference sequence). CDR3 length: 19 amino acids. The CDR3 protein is CATSRDPRQAPRTANEQFF.

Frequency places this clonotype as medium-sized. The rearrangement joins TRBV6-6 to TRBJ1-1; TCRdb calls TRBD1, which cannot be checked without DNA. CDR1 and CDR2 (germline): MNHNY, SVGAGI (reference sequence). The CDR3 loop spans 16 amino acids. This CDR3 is CASSYLAGARGTEAFF.